This T cell receptor (beta chain) was identified during a study of blood T cell repertoires in COVID-19. The wider study: In each case, the material was cDNA or gDNA derived from T cells, B-cell-depleted T cells, or PBMCs.

Trimming cost V 7 bases and J 9 bases, with 18 bases left between them. This CDR3 has 13 residues. The V gene's germline CDR1 is SGHTA and CDR2 FQGNSA. Original data processing: Amplification of reference gene primers provided the estimated nucleated cell counts. Assay: immunoSEQ multiplex PCR; the TCRdb copy retains only in-frame clones and omits some. The D gene and trimming were derived from the DNA, and the V and J assignments and clone size from that table. The sample includes hundreds of thousands of clones, approximately 86% of them seen just once. Allocation to cohorts depended on clinical history reported by the participants. Symptom resolution, clearance, or two negative PCRs marked donors in Cohort 3 as recovered.

This sequence originates from a woman aged 18-30 years who had recovered from COVID-19. This chain connects TRBV7-2 to TRBJ1-2; maybe TRBD1 (5 bases). The sequenced material came from PBMCs or T cells enriched from blood (not recorded which). CDR3: CASTPFGAGSYTF. The DNA of the CDR3 is TGTGCCAGCACCCCTTTCGGAGCAGGGAGCTACACCTTC.